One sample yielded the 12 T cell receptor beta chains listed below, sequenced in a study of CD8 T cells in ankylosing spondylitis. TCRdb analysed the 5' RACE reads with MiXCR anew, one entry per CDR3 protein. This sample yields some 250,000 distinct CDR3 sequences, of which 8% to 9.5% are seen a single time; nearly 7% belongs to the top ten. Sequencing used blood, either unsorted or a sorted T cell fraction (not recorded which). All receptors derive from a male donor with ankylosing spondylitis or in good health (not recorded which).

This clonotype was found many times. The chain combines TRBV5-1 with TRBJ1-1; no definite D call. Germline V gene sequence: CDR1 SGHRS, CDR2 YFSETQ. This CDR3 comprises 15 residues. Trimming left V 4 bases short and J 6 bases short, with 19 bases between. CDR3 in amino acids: CASSPNSHDGAEAFF. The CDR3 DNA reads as TGCGCCAGCAGCCCAAATTCCCACGACGGGGCTGAAGCTTTCTTT.

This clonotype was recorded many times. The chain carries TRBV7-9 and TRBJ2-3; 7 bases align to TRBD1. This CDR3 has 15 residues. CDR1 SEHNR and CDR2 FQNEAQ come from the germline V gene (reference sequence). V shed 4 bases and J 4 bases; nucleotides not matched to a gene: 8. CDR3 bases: TGTGCCAGCAGCTCTGACAGGGCTCTTCCAGATACGCAGTATTTT. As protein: CASSSDRALPDTQYF.

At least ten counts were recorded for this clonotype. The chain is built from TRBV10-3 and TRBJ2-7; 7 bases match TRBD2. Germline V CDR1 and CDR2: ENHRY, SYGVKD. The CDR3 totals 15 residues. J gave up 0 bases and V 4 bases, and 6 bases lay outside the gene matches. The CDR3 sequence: CAISVGLGASYEQYF. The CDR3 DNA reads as TGTGCCATCAGTGTTGGACTAGGGGCCTCCTACGAGCAGTACTTC.

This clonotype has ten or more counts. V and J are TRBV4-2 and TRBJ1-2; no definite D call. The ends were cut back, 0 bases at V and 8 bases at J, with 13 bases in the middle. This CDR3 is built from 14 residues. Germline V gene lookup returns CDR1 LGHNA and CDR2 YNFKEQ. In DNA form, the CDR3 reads TGTGCCAGCAGCCAAGAATACGAGGGCGGAGGCTACACCTTC. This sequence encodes CASSQEYEGGGYTF.

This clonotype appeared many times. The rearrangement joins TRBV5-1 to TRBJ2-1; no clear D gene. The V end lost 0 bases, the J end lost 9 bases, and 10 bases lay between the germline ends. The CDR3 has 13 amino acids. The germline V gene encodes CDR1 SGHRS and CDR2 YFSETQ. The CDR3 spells CASSLDPPGEQFF. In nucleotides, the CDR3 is TGCGCCAGCAGCTTGGACCCTCCGGGTGAGCAGTTCTTC.

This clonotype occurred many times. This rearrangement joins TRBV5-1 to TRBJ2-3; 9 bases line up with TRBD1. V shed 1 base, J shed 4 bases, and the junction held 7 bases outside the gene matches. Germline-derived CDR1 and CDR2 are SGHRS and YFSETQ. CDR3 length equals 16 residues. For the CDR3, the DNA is TGCGCCAGCAGCTTGATCGGGACAGGGTTCCCAGATACGCAGTATTTT. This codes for CASSLIGTGFPDTQYF.

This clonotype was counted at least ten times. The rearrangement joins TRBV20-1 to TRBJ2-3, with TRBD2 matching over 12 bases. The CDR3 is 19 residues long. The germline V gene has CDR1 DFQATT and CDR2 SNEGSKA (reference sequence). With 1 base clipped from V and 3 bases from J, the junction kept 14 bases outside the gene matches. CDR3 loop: CSARVTSGRSSFPTDTQYF. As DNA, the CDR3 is TGCAGTGCTAGAGTAACTAGCGGGAGGTCATCGTTCCCGACAGATACGCAGTATTTT.

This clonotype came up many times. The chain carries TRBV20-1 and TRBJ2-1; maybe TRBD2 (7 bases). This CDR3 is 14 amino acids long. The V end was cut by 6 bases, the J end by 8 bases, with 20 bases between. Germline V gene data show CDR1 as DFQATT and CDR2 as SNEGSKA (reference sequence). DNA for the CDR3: TGCAGTGCCCCTCGGGGGGCAGGTAAGGATGAGCAGTTCTTC. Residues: CSAPRGAGKDEQFF.

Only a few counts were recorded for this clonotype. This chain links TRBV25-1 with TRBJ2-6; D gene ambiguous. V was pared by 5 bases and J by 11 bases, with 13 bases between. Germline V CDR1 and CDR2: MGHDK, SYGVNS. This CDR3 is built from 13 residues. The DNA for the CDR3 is TGTGCCAGCAGTAACGGGCAGGAACACGTCCTGACTTTC. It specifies CASSNGQEHVLTF.

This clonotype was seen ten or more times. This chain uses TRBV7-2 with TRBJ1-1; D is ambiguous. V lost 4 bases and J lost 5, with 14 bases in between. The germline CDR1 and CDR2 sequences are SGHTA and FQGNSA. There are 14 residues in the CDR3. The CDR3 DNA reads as TGTGCCAGCAGCTCATGGTCCGGAGGGACTGAAGCTTTCTTT. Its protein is CASSSWSGGTEAFF.

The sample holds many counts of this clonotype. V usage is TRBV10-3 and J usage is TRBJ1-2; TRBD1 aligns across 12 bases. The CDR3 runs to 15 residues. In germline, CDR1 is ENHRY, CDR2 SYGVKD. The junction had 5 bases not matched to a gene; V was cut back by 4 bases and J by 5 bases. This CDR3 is CAISVGTGGLYGYTF. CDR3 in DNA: TGTGCCATCAGTGTAGGGACAGGGGGCTTATATGGCTACACCTTC.

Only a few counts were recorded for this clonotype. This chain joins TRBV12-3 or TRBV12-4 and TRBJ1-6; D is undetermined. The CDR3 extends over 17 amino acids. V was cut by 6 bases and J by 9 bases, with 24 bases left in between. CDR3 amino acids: CASSPRVGGRVASPLHF. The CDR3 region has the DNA TGTGCCAGCAGCCCTCGGGTGGGAGGGCGAGTGGCTTCACCCCTCCACTTT.